This TCR beta chain was identified during a study of radiation and T cells in renal cell carcinoma (dated by TCRdb to the early 2020s). Concerning the study at large: Samples were obtained from a clinical trial, in which 15 Gy stereotactic body radiation therapy was delivered to primary renal cell carcinomas and nephrectomy was performed 4 weeks later. In total, roughly 53 samples underwent TCR beta sequencing: approximately 25 tumors plus 27 peripheral blood samples. Across all 53 samples, several million unique CDR3 nucleotide sequences encoding some 3,000,000 unique CDR3 amino acid sequences were identified.

TCR beta libraries were generated from genomic DNA with the immunoSEQ kit, following the manufacturer's recommendations. To prepare the libraries, a first multiplex PCR with proprietary primers was run, followed by a second PCR that added unique barcodes, and a bead cleanup was done after each round. A kit-provided positive control reaction and a negative control reaction were included in every sample batch. The final libraries were assessed on an Agilent 4200 TapeStation D1000 ScreenTape, pooled by volume, and quantified by qPCR. Sequencing was performed on an Illumina NextSeq500 with a MidOutput 150-cycle cartridge, and 156 Read1 and 15 Index1 cycles were run with kit custom primers. The pooled library was loaded at around 1.1 pM, and roughly 20% PhiX control was spiked in. On the authors' methods: The vendor-processed data were analyzed in R, and a clonotype was defined as all T cells that share the same CDR3 nucleotide sequence. In the clone abundance analyses, frequencies in each sample were normalized to that sample's 10,000 most abundant clones. Public T cell clones, which averaged fewer than five per sample, were removed prior to analysis. Tumor-enriched and baseline blood-enriched clonotypes were defined by at least a 32-fold difference in abundance between compartments. A beta-binomial differential abundance model was applied to find clonotypes that expanded or contracted between blood time points. Tumor-blood repertoire similarity was measured with the Baroni-Urbani and Buser coefficient, and groups were compared using two-tailed Wilcoxon tests in R. Sourced from immuneACCESS, this table was stored by TCRdb with only in-frame sequences that have V and J called. A share of the clones is absent; for the studies checked, an unresolved V gene accounts for under half, and the remainder has no known explanation. Clonal size and the V and J genes are those of that table, whereas D and trimming came from the DNA. The sample profile shows about 140,000 clones; around four fifths of them were found once. Less than 25% of the sample comes from the top ten.

Regarding this clone: Its antigen is currently not known. Per-base quality was not reported, and no clone a single base away is much larger than it.

According to the study, the label for this sample's time point signals: baseline pretreatment blood. The sample's treatment or condition label, in plain terms: 15 Gy SBRT to primary tumor, nephrectomy 4 weeks later. To follow tumor-enriched clonotypes, serial peripheral blood was collected from radiation-treated patients at baseline and at 2 weeks and 4 weeks after SBRT. All patients had renal cell carcinoma with clear cell pathology. The QIAamp DNA Blood Mini Kit (Qiagen) was used to prepare genomic DNA for TCR sequencing. Only samples passing all quality control checks were included in the analyses. Overall study outcomes, separate from this receptor: Changes in the blood repertoire were not tracked past 4 weeks after treatment. Because pretreatment tumor biopsies were not available, the baseline intratumoral presence of clonotypes could not be determined. In blood, the top tumor clonotypes increased between baseline and 2 weeks post-radiation and then shrank by 4 weeks, which suggests that tumor-resident clones expanded only transiently. With a single-armed trial design, the study had no way to address how radiation dose or scheduling affects the TCR repertoire.

V loses 0 bases of germline sequence and J loses 8 bases, and the interval between the two ends is 14 bases. The CDR3, cysteine through phenylalanine, is 16 amino acids long. Just the 48-base CDR3 DNA is kept, in frame starting at base 1. CDR1 and CDR2 are drawn from the germline V gene: KGHSH, LQKENI. The chain links TRBV18 with TRBJ1-6, with the identity of the D gene unclear. The sequence was collected from a woman aged 45-59 years with renal cell carcinoma. The specimen was blood, collected from a patient whose treatment included radiotherapy and nephrectomy. The CDR3 reads as follows: CASSPPAGPLDSPLHF. The base sequence is TGTGCCAGCTCACCACCTGCGGGCCCCCTTGATTCACCCCTCCACTTT.